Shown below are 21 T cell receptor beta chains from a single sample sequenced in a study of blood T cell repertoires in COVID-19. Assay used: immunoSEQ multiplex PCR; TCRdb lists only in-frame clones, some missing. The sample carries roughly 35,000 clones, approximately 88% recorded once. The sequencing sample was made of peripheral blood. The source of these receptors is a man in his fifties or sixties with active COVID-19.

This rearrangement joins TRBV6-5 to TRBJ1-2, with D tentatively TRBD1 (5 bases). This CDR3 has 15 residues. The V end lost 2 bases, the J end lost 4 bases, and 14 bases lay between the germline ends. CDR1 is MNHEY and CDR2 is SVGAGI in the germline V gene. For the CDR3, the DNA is TGTGCCAGCAGTTACCGAGGACAAGGGGCCTATGGCTACACCTTC. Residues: CASSYRGQGAYGYTF.

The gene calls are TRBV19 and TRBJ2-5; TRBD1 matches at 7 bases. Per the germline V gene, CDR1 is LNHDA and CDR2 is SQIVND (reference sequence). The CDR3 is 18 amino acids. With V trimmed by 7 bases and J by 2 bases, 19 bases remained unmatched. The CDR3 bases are TGTGCCAGTACCAACAGGGGCCAGGCTTGGGGAAAACAAGAGACCCAGTACTTC. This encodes CASTNRGQAWGKQETQYF.

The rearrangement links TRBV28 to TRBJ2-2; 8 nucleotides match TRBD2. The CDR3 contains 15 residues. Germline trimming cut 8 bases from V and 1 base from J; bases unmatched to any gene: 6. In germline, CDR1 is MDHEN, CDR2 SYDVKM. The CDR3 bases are TGTGCCAGCGCGTTGACTAGCGAGAACACCGGGGAGCTGTTTTTT. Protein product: CASALTSENTGELFF.

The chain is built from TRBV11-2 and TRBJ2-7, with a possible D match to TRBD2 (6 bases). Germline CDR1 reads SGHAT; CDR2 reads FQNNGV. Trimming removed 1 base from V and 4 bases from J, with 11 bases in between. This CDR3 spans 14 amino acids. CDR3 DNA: TGTGCCAGCAGCTTAGGGTCAGGGAGGTACGAGCAGTACTTC. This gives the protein CASSLGSGRYEQYF.

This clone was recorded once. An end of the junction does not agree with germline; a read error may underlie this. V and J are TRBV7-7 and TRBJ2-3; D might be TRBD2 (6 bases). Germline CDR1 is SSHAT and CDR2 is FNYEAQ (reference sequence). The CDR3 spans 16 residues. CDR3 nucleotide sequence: TGTGCTAGCAGCGCATCCGGGAGATTCAGAGGAGATACGCAGTATTTT. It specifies CASSASGRFRGDTQYF.

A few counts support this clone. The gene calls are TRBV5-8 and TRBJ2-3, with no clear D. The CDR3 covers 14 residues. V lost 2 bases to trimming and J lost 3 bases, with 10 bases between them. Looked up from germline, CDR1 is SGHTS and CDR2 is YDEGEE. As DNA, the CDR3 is TGTGCCAGCAGCTTACGGGTGGCGACAGATACGCAGTATTTT. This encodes CASSLRVATDTQYF.

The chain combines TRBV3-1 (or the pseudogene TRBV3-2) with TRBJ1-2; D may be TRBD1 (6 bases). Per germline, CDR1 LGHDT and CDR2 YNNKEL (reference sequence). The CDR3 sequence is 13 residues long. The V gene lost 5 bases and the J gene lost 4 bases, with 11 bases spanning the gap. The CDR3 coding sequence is TGTGCCAGCAGCTCAGGGGTTTCCTATGGCTACACCTTC. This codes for CASSSGVSYGYTF.

CDR3 coding DNA: TGTGCCAGCAGTTTCCACCTCGGGACTGGGAACAATGAGCAGTTCTTC. Protein sequence: CASSFHLGTGNNEQFF. The chain recombines TRBV6-5 with TRBJ2-1; maybe TRBD2 (6 bases). V lost 4 bases and J lost 5, with 18 bases in between. CDR1 is MNHEY and CDR2 is SVGAGI in the germline V gene. This CDR3 is 16 amino acids long.

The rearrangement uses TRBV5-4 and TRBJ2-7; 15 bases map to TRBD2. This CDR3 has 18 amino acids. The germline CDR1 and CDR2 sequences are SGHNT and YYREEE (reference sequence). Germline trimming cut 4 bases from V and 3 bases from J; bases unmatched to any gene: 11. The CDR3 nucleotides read TGTGCCAGCAGCCCGGGAGGACTAGCGGGAGGGAAAGTCTACGAGCAGTACTTC. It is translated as CASSPGGLAGGKVYEQYF.

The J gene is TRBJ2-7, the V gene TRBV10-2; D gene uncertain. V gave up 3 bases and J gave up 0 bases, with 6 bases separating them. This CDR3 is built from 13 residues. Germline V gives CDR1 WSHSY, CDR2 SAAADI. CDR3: CASSDFSSYEQYF. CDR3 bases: TGCGCCAGCAGTGATTTTAGCTCCTACGAGCAGTACTTC.

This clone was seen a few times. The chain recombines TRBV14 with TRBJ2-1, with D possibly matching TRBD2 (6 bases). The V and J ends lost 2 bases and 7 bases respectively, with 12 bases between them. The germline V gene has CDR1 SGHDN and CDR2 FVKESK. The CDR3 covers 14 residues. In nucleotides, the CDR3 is TGTGCCAGCAGCCAAAATCTCGGGGGTAATGAGCAGTTCTTC. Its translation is CASSQNLGGNEQFF.

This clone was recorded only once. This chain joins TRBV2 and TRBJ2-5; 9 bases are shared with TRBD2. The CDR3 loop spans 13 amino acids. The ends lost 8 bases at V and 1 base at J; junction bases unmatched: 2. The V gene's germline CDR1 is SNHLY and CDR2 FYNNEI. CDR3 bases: TGTGCCAGCCAGACTAGCGGCCAAGAGACCCAGTACTTC. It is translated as CASQTSGQETQYF.

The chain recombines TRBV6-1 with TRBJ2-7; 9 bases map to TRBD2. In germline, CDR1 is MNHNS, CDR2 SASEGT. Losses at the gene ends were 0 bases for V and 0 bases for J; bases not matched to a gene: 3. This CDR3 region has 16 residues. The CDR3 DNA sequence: TGTGCCAGCAGTGAAGCACTAGCGGGTAGCTCCTACGAGCAGTACTTC. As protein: CASSEALAGSSYEQYF.

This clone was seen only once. As DNA, the CDR3 is TGTGCCAGCTCACCGGGACTAGCGGAAAAGCAGTACTTC. It is translated as CASSPGLAEKQYF. The V gene is TRBV18, the J gene TRBJ2-7, with 11 positions matching TRBD2. The V segment lost 3 bases and the J segment 8 bases; nucleotides outside the gene matches: 3. The CDR3 loop spans 13 amino acids. CDR1 is KGHSH and CDR2 is LQKENI in the germline V gene.

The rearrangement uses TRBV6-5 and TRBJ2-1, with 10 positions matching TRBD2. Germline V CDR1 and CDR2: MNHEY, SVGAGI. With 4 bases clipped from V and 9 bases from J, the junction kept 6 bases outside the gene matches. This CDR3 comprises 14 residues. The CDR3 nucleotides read TGTGCCAGCAGTTTTGCTAGCGGGAGTAGTGAGCAGTTCTTC. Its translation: CASSFASGSSEQFF.

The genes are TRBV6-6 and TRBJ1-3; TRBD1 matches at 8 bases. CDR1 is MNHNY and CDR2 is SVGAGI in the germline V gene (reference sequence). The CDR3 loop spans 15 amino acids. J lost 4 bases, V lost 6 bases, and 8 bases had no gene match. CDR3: CASSRQGLGGNTIYF. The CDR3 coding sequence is TGTGCCAGCAGCCGACAGGGGCTAGGAGGAAACACCATATATTTT.

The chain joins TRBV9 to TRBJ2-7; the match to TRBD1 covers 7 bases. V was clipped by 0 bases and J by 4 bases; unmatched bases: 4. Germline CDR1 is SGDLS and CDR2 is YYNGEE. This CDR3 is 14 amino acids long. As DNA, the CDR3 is TGTGCCAGCAGCGTAGGCAGGGGGATGTACGAGCAGTACTTC. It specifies CASSVGRGMYEQYF.

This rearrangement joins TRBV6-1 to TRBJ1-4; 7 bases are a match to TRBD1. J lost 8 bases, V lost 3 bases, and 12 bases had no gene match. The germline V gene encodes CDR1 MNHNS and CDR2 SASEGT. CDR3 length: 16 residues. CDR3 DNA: TGTGCCAGCAGTGATCCCCATTTGGGACAGCCAGAAAAACTGTTTTTT. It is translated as CASSDPHLGQPEKLFF.

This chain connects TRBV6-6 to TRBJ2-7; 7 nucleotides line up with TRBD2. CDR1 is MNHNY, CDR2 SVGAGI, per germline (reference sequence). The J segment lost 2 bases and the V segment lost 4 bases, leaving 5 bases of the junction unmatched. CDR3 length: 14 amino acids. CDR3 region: CASSSAGVAYEQYF. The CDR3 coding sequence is TGTGCCAGCAGTTCGGCGGGAGTAGCCTACGAGCAGTACTTC.

CDR3 DNA sequence: TGTGCCACCAACCGGGACAGGGGTGGCTACGAGCAGTACTTC. Protein: CATNRDRGGYEQYF. The chain has TRBV15 and TRBJ2-7; 10 bases align to TRBD1. The CDR3 is 14 amino acids. Germline loops: CDR1 LNHNV, CDR2 YYDKDF (reference sequence). Trimming took 7 bases from V and 3 from J; bases not matched to a gene: 6.

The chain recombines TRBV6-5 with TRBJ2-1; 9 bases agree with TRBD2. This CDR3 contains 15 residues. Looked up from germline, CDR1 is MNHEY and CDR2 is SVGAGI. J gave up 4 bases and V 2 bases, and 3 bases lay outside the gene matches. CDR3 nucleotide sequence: TGTGCCAGCAGTTACGGGACTAGCCAGTACAATGAGCAGTTCTTC. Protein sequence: CASSYGTSQYNEQFF.